This T cell receptor beta chain was identified during a study of blood T cell repertoires in COVID-19. Each participant's cohort was designated according to participant-reported clinical history. Recovery among Cohort 3 donors was established by two negative PCRs, clearance, or symptom resolution. Data came from immunoSEQ multiplex PCR; TCRdb stores just in-frame clones and leaves some out. The table records 300,000 to 400,000 clones, more than 75% of them present only once. This receptor was taken from a woman under 30 who had recovered from COVID-19. The specimen was PBMCs or T cells enriched from blood (not recorded which).

The CDR3 coding sequence is TGCAGCGGGGGACAGGATTCTGGCTACACCTTC. Protein product: CSGGQDSGYTF. This chain connects TRBV29-1 to TRBJ1-2, with 8 bases identical to TRBD1. The CDR3 is 11 amino acids. CDR1 and CDR2 (germline): SQVTM, ANQGSEA. The V segment lost 7 bases and the J segment 7 bases; nucleotides outside the gene matches: 5.